One T cell receptor beta chain is described in this entry. Its antigen remains unidentified. No quality values exist for individual bases; no much larger clone is one base distant. The CDR3 has 14 amino acids, counting the end cysteine and phenylalanine. Only the CDR3 portion is preserved as DNA: 42 bases, with reading frame beginning at the first base. Between the V and J ends, shortened by 7 bases and 6 bases respectively, the junction contains 19 bases. For CDR1 and CDR2, the germline V gene lists MNHEY and SVGAGI. TCRbeta CDR3 regions were amplified from genomic DNA by means of the immunoSEQ Assay, a bias-controlled multiplex PCR. Processing in the source paper ran as follows. The number of nucleated cells in each sample was estimated from the amplification of reference gene primers within the assay. To quantify the absolute abundance of each unique TCRbeta CDR3 rearrangement, sequence reads were collapsed and filtered. For each sample, productive Simpson clonality was calculated by taking the square root of Simpson's diversity index across productive rearrangements. TCRdb limited this immuneACCESS table to in-frame rearrangements with V and J called. A share of clones is missing; checked studies link under half to unresolved V genes, and the rest is unexplained. That table furnishes V, J and clone size, whereas the DNA furnished D and trimming. Counted in this sample were 200,000 or so clones; 65% to 85% of them appeared once. The ten largest clones take up 3% to 3.5% of the sample.

Samples from volunteer blood donors who had recovered from COVID-19 were contributed by a second Seattle source. The collaborating institutions used their own protocols to collect whole blood in K2EDTA tubes. Collaborator samples were shipped for TCRbeta analysis as frozen whole blood, isolated PBMCs, or DNA extracted from either sample type. The data are from a study of blood T cell repertoires in COVID-19 (dated by TCRdb to the early 2020s). For the study in its entirety: Samples covering the acute and convalescent phases of COVID-19 were provided by collaborators in the United States, Italy and Spain. The material from the prospective study consisted of cDNA or gDNA derived from T cells, B-cell-depleted T cells, or PBMCs. Subjects who had been exposed to COVID-19, were actively infected with it, or had recovered from it provided the deeply sampled blood TCRbeta repertoires that made up the dataset. The repertoires were released in a freely available public database meant as a resource for research on the immune response to SARS-CoV-2. Samples were obtained from the ongoing ImmuneRACE study (first 160 participants) and from about 1,300 subjects provided by 6 global collaborators. Sample metadata almost always included a de-identified subject ID, COVID-19 status, age in years and sex. HLA class I and class II types, where available, came from metadata supplied by the sample provider rather than from assay-based typing. Results and caveats for the whole study, not just this receptor: How much clinical and demographic metadata was included differed by source and by participant, and the metadata was provided uncurated.

The source is a woman aged 25-40 years who had recovered from COVID-19. The sequencing input was peripheral blood. This receptor chain uses TRBV6-5 and TRBJ2-7, with the D gene too uncertain to name. For the CDR3, the sequence is CASKSSWQSLEQYF. The DNA sequence follows: TGTGCCAGCAAAAGTTCCTGGCAGTCCCTCGAGCAGTACTTC.